This T cell receptor beta chain was documented in a study of early T cells in non-severe SARS-CoV-2 infection. Findings of the study overall: Using VDJdb, the matching emphasized anti-spike CD8 responses while missing private and CD4 specificities.

V was clipped by 5 bases and J by 4 bases, with 11 bases between them. The germline gives CDR1 SQVTM, CDR2 ANQGSEA. The CDR3 is 13 residues long. This clonotype was recorded at least ten times. Its antigen remains unidentified. Individual cDNA molecules received unique molecular identifiers during library preparation. TCRdb used MiXCR to reprocess the 5' RACE reads, holding one entry per CDR3 protein. The table shows tens of thousands of distinct CDR3 sequences, with more than 4.5% occurring only once. This chain links TRBV29-1 with TRBJ2-2; a weak D match, TRBD2 (5 bases). The receptor was isolated from an adult who was a healthcare worker with PCR-confirmed SARS-CoV-2 infection or an uninfected control (not recorded which). Specimen: whole blood, collected at baseline. CDR3 region: CSVTGMITGELFF. In nucleotides, the CDR3 is TGCAGCGTTACGGGAATGATCACCGGGGAGCTGTTTTTT.